The source of this TCR beta chain is a study of T-cell reconstitution after alpha-beta-depleted transplantation in children. For TCRbeta, the library was prepared with unique molecular identifiers. One entry per CDR3 protein, called by TCRdb with MiXCR from the PCR reads. The sample records some 200,000 distinct CDR3 sequences, about 6.4% being singletons. Germline-derived CDR1 and CDR2 are KGHDR and SFDVKD. Trimming took off 7 bases at V and 4 bases at J, with 14 bases between the two ends. The CDR3 is 14 residues long. Material: PBMCs from the stem cell graft donor, obtained from the stem cell graft. The chain joins TRBV24-1 to TRBJ2-3; TRBD1 is a possible D gene (6 bases). The receptor comes from a human donor who donated a stem cell graft to a child with Wiskott-Aldrich syndrome. DNA of the CDR3: TGTGCCACCAGGAAGGGGGATTTCGCAGATACGCAGTATTTT. Residues: CATRKGDFADTQYF.